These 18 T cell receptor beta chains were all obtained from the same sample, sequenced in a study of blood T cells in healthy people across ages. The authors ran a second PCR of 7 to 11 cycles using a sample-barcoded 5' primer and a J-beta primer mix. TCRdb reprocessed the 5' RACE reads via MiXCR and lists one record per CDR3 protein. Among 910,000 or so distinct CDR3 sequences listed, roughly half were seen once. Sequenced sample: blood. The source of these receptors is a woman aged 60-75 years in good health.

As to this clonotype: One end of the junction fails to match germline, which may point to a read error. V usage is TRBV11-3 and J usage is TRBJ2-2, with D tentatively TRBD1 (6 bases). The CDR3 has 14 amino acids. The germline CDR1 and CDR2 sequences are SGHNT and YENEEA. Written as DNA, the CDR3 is TGTGCCAGCAGCTTATACCGGGACACCCGGGAGCTGTTTTTT. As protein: CASSLYRDTRELFF.

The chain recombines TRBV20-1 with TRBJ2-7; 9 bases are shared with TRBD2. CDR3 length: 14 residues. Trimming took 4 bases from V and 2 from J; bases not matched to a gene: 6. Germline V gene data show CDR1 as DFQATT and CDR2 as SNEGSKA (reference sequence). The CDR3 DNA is TGCAGTGCTATCAATAGCGGGGGTACCTACGAGCAGTACTTC. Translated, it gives CSAINSGGTYEQYF.

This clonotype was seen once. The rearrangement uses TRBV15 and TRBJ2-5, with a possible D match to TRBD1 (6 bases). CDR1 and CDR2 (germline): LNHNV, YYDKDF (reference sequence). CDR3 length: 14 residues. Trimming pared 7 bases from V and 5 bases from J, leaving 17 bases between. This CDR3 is CATIPGHRSETQYF. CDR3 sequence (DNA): TGTGCCACCATCCCGGGACACCGATCGGAGACCCAGTACTTC.

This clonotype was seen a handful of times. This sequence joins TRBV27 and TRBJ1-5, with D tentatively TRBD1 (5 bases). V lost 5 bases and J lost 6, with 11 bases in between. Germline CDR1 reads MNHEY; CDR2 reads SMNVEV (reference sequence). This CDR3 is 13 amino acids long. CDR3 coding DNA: TGTGCCAGCAGTCTAGGGGCGGGTCAGCCCCAGCATTTT. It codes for CASSLGAGQPQHF.

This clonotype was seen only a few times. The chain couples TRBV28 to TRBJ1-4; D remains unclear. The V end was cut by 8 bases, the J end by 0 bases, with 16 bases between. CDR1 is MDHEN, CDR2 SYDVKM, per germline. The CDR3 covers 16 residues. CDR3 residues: CASVGFLFATNEKLFF. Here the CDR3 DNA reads TGTGCCAGCGTAGGATTCCTCTTTGCAACTAATGAAAAACTGTTTTTT.

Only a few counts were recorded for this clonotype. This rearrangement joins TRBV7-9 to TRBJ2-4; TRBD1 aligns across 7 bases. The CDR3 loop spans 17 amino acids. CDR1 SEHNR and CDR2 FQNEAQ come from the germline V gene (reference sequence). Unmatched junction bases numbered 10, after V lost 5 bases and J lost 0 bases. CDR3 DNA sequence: TGTGCCAGCAGCCCTGACAGGGCCCTCCTAGCCAAAAACATTCAGTACTTC. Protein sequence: CASSPDRALLAKNIQYF.

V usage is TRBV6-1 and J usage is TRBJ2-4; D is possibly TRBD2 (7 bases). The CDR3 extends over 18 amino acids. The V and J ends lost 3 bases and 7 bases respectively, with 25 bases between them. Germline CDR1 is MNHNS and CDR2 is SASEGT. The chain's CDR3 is CASSEEAVSAGRGNIQYF. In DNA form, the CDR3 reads TGTGCCAGCAGTGAGGAAGCAGTCTCTGCGGGGAGGGGGAACATTCAGTACTTC.

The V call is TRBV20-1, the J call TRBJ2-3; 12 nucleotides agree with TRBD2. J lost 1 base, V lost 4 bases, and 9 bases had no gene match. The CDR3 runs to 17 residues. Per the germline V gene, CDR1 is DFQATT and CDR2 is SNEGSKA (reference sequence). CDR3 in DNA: TGCAGTGCTATGACTAGCGGGGGTAAAAGCGGCACAGATACGCAGTATTTT. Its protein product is CSAMTSGGKSGTDTQYF.

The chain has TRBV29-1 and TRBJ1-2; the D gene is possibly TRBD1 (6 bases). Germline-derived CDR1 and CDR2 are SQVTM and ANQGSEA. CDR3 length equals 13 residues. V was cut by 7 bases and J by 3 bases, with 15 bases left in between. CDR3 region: CSAEGEADYGYTF. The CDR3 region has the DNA TGCAGCGCCGAGGGGGAAGCGGACTATGGCTACACCTTC.

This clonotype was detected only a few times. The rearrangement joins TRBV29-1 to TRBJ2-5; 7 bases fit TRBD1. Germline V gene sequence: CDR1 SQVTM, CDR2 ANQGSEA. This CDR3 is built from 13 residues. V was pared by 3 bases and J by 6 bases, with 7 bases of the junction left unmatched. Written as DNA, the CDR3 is TGCAGCGTTGAGCTGTACAGGGGAAAGACCCAGTACTTC. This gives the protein CSVELYRGKTQYF. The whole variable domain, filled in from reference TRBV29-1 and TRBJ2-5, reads SAVISQKPSRDICQRGTSLTIQCQVDSQVTMMFWYRQQPGQSLTLIATANQGSEATYESGFVIDKFPISRPNLTFSTLTVSNMSPEDSSIYLCSVELYRGKTQYFGPGTRLLVL.

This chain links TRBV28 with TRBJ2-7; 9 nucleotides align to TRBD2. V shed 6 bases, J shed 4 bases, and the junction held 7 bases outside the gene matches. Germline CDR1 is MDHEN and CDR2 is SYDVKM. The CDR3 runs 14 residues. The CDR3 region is CASSHGLAQYEQYF. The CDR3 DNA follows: TGTGCCAGCAGCCACGGACTAGCGCAGTACGAGCAGTACTTC.

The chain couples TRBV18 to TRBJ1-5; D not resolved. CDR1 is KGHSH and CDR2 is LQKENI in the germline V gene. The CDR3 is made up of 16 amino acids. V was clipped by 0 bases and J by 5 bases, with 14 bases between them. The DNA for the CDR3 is TGTGCCAGCTCACCACCGATATCGGGCAGTTATCAGCCCCAGCATTTT. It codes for CASSPPISGSYQPQHF. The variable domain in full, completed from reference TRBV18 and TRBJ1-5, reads NAGVMQNPRHLVRRRGQEARLRCSPMKGHSHVYWYRQLPEEGLKFMVYLQKENIIDESGMPKERFSAEFPKEGPSILRIQQVVRGDSAAYFCASSPPISGSYQPQHFGDGTRLSIL.

The CDR3 coding sequence is TGTGCCAGCGGAGCAAACTTGAACACTGAAGCTTTCTTT. Amino acid sequence: CASGANLNTEAFF. The J gene is TRBJ1-1, the V gene TRBV12-3 or TRBV12-4; D gene unclear. There are 13 residues in the CDR3. Trimming took 8 bases from V and 0 from J, leaving 10 bases between them.

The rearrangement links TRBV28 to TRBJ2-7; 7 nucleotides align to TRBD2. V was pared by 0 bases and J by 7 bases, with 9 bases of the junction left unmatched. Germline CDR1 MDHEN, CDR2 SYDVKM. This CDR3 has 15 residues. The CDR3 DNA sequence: TGTGCCAGCAGTTTATGGGGGGAGGGCAACAATGAGCAGTACTTC. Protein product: CASSLWGEGNNEQYF.

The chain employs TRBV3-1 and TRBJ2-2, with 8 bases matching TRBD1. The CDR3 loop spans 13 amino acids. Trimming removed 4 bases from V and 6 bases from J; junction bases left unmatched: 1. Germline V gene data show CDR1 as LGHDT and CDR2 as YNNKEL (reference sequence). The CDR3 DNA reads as TGTGCCAGCAGCCCGGACAGGGCCGGGGAGCTGTTTTTT. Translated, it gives CASSPDRAGELFF.

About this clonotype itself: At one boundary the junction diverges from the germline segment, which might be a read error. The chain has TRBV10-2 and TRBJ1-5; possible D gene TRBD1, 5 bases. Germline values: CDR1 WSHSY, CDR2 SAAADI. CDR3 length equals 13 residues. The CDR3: CVSSGGYNQPQHF. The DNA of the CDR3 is TGTGTCAGCAGCGGGGGATACAATCAGCCCCAGCATTTT.

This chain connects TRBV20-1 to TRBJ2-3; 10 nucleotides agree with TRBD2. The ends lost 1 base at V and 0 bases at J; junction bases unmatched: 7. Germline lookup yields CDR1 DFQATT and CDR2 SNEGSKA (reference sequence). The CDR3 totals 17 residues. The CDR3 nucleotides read TGCAGTGCTAGAGTCAGCGGGAGGGCCCGGAGCACAGATACGCAGTATTTT. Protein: CSARVSGRARSTDTQYF.

The CDR3 DNA is TGCAGTGCTAGGGATGTAAACGGGGCTAACTATGGCTACACCTTC. Residues: CSARDVNGANYGYTF. This rearrangement joins TRBV20-1 to TRBJ1-2; D call uncertain. Germline-derived CDR1 and CDR2 are DFQATT and SNEGSKA (reference sequence). V was shortened by 3 bases and J by 0 bases, with 14 bases between the two germline ends. The CDR3 is 15 amino acids.